This T cell receptor beta chain was captured by sequencing in a study of shared clonotypes between healthy human individuals. The CDR3 has 15 residues. Germline V gene data show CDR1 as MGHRA and CDR2 as YSYEKL. Trimming stripped 3 bases from V and 0 bases from J, with 9 bases between. Note on this clone: The sample has other DNA sequences that encode this CDR3 too.

It was CD45RO-negative cells, positively selected for CCR7, that made up naive CD8 cells, with terminally differentiated effector memory CD45RA+ cells excluded. Some clones are missing from TCRdb's copy, which holds only in-frame ones; the method was immunoSEQ multiplex PCR. The table lists some 630,000 clones, roughly 96% of them singletons. The sample comprised naive CD8+ T cells sorted from blood. The receptor was derived from a woman under 40 in good health. This sequence joins TRBV4-1 and TRBJ1-3; D not resolved. In DNA form, the CDR3 reads TGCGCCAGCAGCCAGACCCGGTCCTCTGGAAACACCATATATTTT. This sequence encodes CASSQTRSSGNTIYF.